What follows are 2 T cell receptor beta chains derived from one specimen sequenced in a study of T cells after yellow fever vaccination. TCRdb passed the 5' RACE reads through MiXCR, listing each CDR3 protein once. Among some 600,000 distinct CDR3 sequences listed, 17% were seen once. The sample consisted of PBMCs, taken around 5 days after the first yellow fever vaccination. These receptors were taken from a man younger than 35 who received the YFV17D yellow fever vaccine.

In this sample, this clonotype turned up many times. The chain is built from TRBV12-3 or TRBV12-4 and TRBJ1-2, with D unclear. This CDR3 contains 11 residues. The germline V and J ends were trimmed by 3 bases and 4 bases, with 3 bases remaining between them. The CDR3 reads CASSLGYGYTF. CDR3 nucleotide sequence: TGTGCCAGCAGTTTGGGCTATGGCTACACCTTC.

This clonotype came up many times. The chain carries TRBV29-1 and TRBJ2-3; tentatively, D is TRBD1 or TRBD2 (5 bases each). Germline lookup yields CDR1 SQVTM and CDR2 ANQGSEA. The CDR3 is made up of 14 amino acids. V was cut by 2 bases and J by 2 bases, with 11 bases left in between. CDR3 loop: CSVEFGAATDTQYF. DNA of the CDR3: TGCAGCGTTGAATTCGGGGCCGCCACAGATACGCAGTATTTT.